In its sample, the clone carrying this T cell receptor (beta chain) was seen many times. Antigen specificity is unknown. Germline values: CDR1 SGHRS, CDR2 YFSETQ. V lost 3 bases and J lost 9; bases outside the gene matches: 4. The CDR3 loop spans 13 amino acids. The data were taken from a study of early T cells in non-severe SARS-CoV-2 infection. Study as a whole: Unsorted whole-blood RNA was sequenced in bulk, leaving chains unpaired.

Study-wide results and caveats: Reliance on VDJdb matching favored anti-spike CD8 responses; private and CD4 specificities were missed.

Researchers attached unique molecular identifiers to individual cDNA molecules. TCRdb re-derived calls from the 5' RACE reads in MiXCR, one entry per CDR3 protein. This sample has around 45,000 distinct CDR3 sequences, with 3% to 4% found just once. The chain is built from TRBV5-1 and TRBJ2-1, with 9 bases matching TRBD2. The sample was whole blood. The sequence was obtained from an adult who was a healthcare worker with PCR-confirmed SARS-CoV-2 infection or an uninfected control (not recorded which). The CDR3 DNA reads as TGCGCCAGCAGCTCCGATAGCGGGGGTGAGCAGTTCTTC. Its translation is CASSSDSGGEQFF.